This TCR beta chain was recovered during a study of shared clonotypes between healthy human individuals (dated by TCRdb to 2020 to 2021). The study in broad terms: A couple of women and a few men aged 18 to 49 years were included in the cohort. Different laboratories and diverse techniques were used to prepare libraries and sequence TCR repertoires, to increase sequencing depth and limit assay-specific biases. To estimate repertoire size and how much clonotype sharing occurs between individuals, the study deeply sequenced the blood TCR repertoires of roughly 5 healthy adults. For each donor, CD4 naive and CD4 memory were each run on three plates, CD8 naive on two plates, and CD8 memory on one plate. Leukapheresis yielded between about 0.9 and 9 billion PBMCs per donor. Study-wide conclusions, independent of this receptor: Larger estimated clonotype richness was generally found for naive subsets than for memory subsets. Rarefaction of sorted-subset datasets indicated incomplete sequencing despite the large sequencing depth. Sampling was restricted to blood, and TCR repertoires in tissue are likely to differ from TCR repertoires in blood. Compared with non-shared clonotypes, clonotypes shared by all four sorted-subset donors had higher generation probabilities. The genetic and exposure-history diversity represented was limited by the small number of donors. Pairwise subsampling indicated that sequencing depth was expected to affect the degree of clonotype sharing among donors. Sharing across four donors was observed for around 5% of naive CD4, 3% to 3.5% of naive CD8, 2.3% of memory CD4, and around 0.44% of memory CD8 clonotypes.

The donors were healthy, HIV-negative adults with no recently reported acute infections or vaccinations. All donors were Caucasian adults living in Nashville, Tennessee, USA. CD4+ T cells were enriched by magnetic negative selection; naive cells were then positively selected on CD45RA, and the negative fraction formed the memory subset. After blood collection by leukapheresis, PBMCs were isolated using Ficoll-Histopaque density gradient centrifugation and then cryopreserved in the vapor phase of liquid nitrogen. Analytical flow cytometry was used to check the purity and quantity of each magnetically sorted T cell population. Genomic DNA was isolated from every sorted fraction and measured by UV absorbance on a Nanodrop 2000c. V was cut back by 3 bases and J by 0 bases, leaving a gap of 9 bases between them. The CDR3 contains 15 residues, cysteine and phenylalanine counted. Only the CDR3 DNA is retained, 45 bases long and in frame from the first base. The germline V gene encodes CDR1 MDHEN and CDR2 SYDVKM.

This clone was counted between two and nine times. Its binding antigen is unknown. Per-nucleotide qualities are absent, and no much larger clonotype sits a single base away. Using the deep immunoSEQ assay, TCR CDR3 regions were amplified from genomic DNA by multiplex PCR. Extracted genomic DNA from each cell subset was distributed evenly across all wells of several immunoSEQ 96-well plates, and each plate was treated as a replicate. Each replicate PCR for sorted subsets received approximately 220 ng genomic DNA, equal to 30,000 or so T cell genomes. The purified libraries were quantified using a Qubit 3.0 fluorometer, sized with a Bioanalyzer 2100, and then quantified again using the KAPA Library Quantification kit. Every immunoSEQ 96-well plate was sequenced on a separate single-read 150-cycle Illumina NextSeq 550 flow cell. The authors' analysis ran thus. Because the immunoSEQ output held only junctional sequences and lacked quality scores, the filtering could not match the filtering applied to full-length reads. To assign V/J genes and CDR3, sequences were annotated using PyIR, a Python wrapper for IgBLAST v1.9, with IMGT germline references. Reads were removed for weak V/J assignments (E-value above 1e-6), missing CDR3, stop codons, out-of-frame junctions, or ambiguous translated residues. V3J clonotypes were defined by identical inferred V gene, J gene, and CDR3 amino acid sequence. The percentage overlap between two repertoires was calculated by dividing the number of shared unique clonotypes by the size of the smaller repertoire. Repertoire richness was assessed with RTK rarefaction, the Chao1 estimator, and Recon v2.1 estimates of unobserved clonotypes. Generation probabilities for all TCRbeta clonotypes obtained by the gDNA method from several donors were computed using OLGA. The table was pulled from immuneACCESS by TCRdb, which kept in-frame rearrangements only. Such tables lose some clones; where checked, under half of the loss comes from unresolved V genes, and the rest has no known cause. D and trimming were read from the DNA, whereas the V and J calls and clone size are those reported in that table. Here the sample has about 2.4 million clones; roughly 93% occur a single time. Around 0.4% of the sample is taken by the ten largest.

This clonotype originated in a young man in good health. Some clones in this sample may be carry-over from other donors' samples. The sample taken for sequencing was naive CD4+ T cells from PBMCs. Explained via the paper, the cell subset or site label denotes: CD45RA+ positively selected. The receptor chain draws on TRBV28 and TRBJ1-5; confidence is insufficient to name the D gene. This receptor has the CDR3 CASSLADYSNQPQHF. The DNA reads TGTGCCAGCAGTTTGGCAGATTATAGCAATCAGCCCCAGCATTTT.